Shown below are 22 T cell receptor beta chains from a single sample sequenced in a study of T cell repertoires in cytomegalovirus infection. TCRdb itself ran the reads through MiXCR, one entry per CDR3 protein. In the table there are 400,000 or so distinct CDR3 sequences, approximately 33% of which are singletons. Sequences were obtained from PBMCs. The source of these receptors is a human donor in good health (CMV status not recorded). Some clones in this sample may be carry-over from other donors' samples.

To note about this clonotype: A read error may explain this, as a much larger clone is one base away. The chain joins TRBV6-5 to TRBJ2-7; D not certain. This CDR3 is 13 amino acids long. The germline V gene has CDR1 MNHEY and CDR2 SVGAGI. CDR3 sequence reads: CSSKEDASYEQYF. In DNA form, the CDR3 reads TGTTCCAGCAAAGAGGACGCCTCCTACGAGCAGTACTTC.

The genes are TRBV6-6 and TRBJ1-2, with TRBD1 matching over 8 bases. The CDR3 spans 14 residues. Germline lookup yields CDR1 MNHNY and CDR2 SVGAGI (reference sequence). Trimming took 10 bases from V and 7 from J; bases not matched to a gene: 14. The CDR3 sequence: CATRQGASLSGYTF. CDR3 in DNA: TGTGCCACCAGGCAGGGGGCCTCTCTCAGTGGCTACACCTTC.

The gene calls are TRBV12-3 or TRBV12-4 and TRBJ2-3; 9 bases are shared with TRBD2. V dropped 7 bases and J dropped 4; count of bases not matched to a gene: 6. This CDR3 is built from 14 residues. The CDR3 is CASTRAGGADTQYF. The CDR3 bases are TGTGCCAGCACCAGGGCGGGAGGGGCAGATACGCAGTATTTT.

This clonotype was seen ten or more times. The chain has TRBV7-2 and TRBJ2-7; 13 nucleotides align to TRBD2. CDR1 is SGHTA, CDR2 FQGNSA, per germline. V gave up 0 bases and J gave up 2 bases; unmatched junction bases: 4. The CDR3 consists of 17 residues. CDR3 bases: TGTGCCAGCAGCTTAGCGGGGACTAGCGGGGCGACCTACGAGCAGTACTTC. It yields the protein CASSLAGTSGATYEQYF.

This clonotype has a count of ten or more. The chain recombines TRBV7-2 with TRBJ1-1; D might be TRBD1 (6 bases). Germline V gives CDR1 SGHTA, CDR2 FQGNSA. The length of the CDR3 is 15 residues. Trimming left V 6 bases short and J 2 bases short, with 16 bases between. Written as DNA, the CDR3 is TGTGCCAGCAGACCGGGGGGGGCCGGCAACACTGAAGCTTTCTTT. Residues: CASRPGGAGNTEAFF.

V gene TRBV4-1 combines with J gene TRBJ2-1, with D uncertain. V shed 3 bases and J shed 4 bases, with 16 bases lying between them. Germline V gives CDR1 MGHRA, CDR2 YSYEKL. The CDR3 consists of 16 residues. CDR3 sequence reads: CASSHSRDPTYNEQFF. CDR3 DNA sequence: TGCGCCAGCAGCCACAGTAGGGATCCTACGTACAATGAGCAGTTCTTC.

This chain connects TRBV5-6 to TRBJ2-2; 10 bases line up with TRBD1. With V trimmed by 6 bases and J by 5 bases, 7 bases remained unmatched. Germline V gene data show CDR1 as SGHDT and CDR2 as YYEEEE. The CDR3 spans 15 residues. As DNA, the CDR3 is TGTGCCAGCAACCCGGGACAGGGGTTGACCGGGGAGCTGTTTTTT. It translates to CASNPGQGLTGELFF.

The gene calls are TRBV10-3 and TRBJ1-1, with TRBD1 identical over 9 bases. Per germline, CDR1 ENHRY and CDR2 SYGVKD. Trimming at V came to 3 bases and at J to 5 bases, leaving 7 bases not matched to a gene. The CDR3 is 15 amino acids. The DNA for the CDR3 is TGTGCCATCAGTGACCGGGGACAGGGCGGGACTGAAGCTTTCTTT. It encodes CAISDRGQGGTEAFF.

This clonotype was recorded at least ten times. This chain joins TRBV7-2 and TRBJ2-6, with 12 bases matching TRBD2. From germline, CDR1 is SGHTA and CDR2 FQGNSA. V was pared by 1 base and J by 0 bases, with 7 bases of the junction left unmatched. CDR3 length: 20 amino acids. CDR3 amino acids: CASSLGPSGGVRSGANVLTF. CDR3 nucleotides: TGTGCCAGCAGCTTAGGCCCTAGCGGGGGGGTTCGCTCTGGGGCCAACGTCCTGACTTTC.

In regard to this clonotype: One end of the junction varies from germline; a read error may be responsible. In DNA, the CDR3 is TGCAGCGTTGTCTTACGGGCGAACACCGGGGAGCTTTTTTTT. Its protein product is CSVVLRANTGELFF. The V gene is TRBV29-1, the J gene TRBJ2-2; D is perhaps TRBD2 (5 bases). The CDR3 is made up of 14 amino acids. Germline CDR1 reads SQVTM; CDR2 reads ANQGSEA.

This clonotype is classed as medium-sized. The rearrangement links TRBV7-6 to TRBJ1-1; D ambiguous. Germline V gene data show CDR1 as SGHVS and CDR2 as FNYEAQ. The CDR3 is made up of 16 amino acids. V dropped 5 bases and J dropped 0 bases, with 16 bases sitting between them. The chain's CDR3 is CASSLPSGLMNTEAFF. In DNA form, the CDR3 reads TGTGCCAGCAGCCTCCCTTCGGGCCTCATGAACACTGAAGCTTTCTTT.

This rearrangement joins TRBV5-1 to TRBJ1-1; 7 nucleotides align to TRBD1. Trimming cost V 2 bases and J 3 bases; bases outside gene matches: 7. This CDR3 comprises 15 residues. Looked up from germline, CDR1 is SGHRS and CDR2 is YFSETQ. The CDR3 sequence: CASSFSGQYYTEAFF. The DNA of the CDR3 is TGCGCCAGCAGCTTCTCGGGACAGTACTACACTGAAGCTTTCTTT.

DNA for the CDR3: TGTGCCAGCAGCTCCACAGGAGGACAGCGCTCCTACAATGAGCAGTTCTTC. It is translated as CASSSTGGQRSYNEQFF. This chain connects TRBV5-6 to TRBJ2-1, with a possible D match to TRBD1 (6 bases). The germline V gene has CDR1 SGHDT and CDR2 YYEEEE. CDR3 length: 17 residues. The V end lost 3 bases, the J end lost 0 bases, and 16 bases lay between the germline ends.

The table lists this clonotype with a few counts. The gene calls are TRBV15 and TRBJ1-6; D remains ambiguous. With 0 bases removed from V and 6 bases from J, the gap between germline ends came to 9 bases. The germline V gene has CDR1 LNHNV and CDR2 YYDKDF (reference sequence). The CDR3 is made up of 15 amino acids. In DNA, the CDR3 is TGTGCCACCAGCAGAGATAATAGGGTTAATTCACCCCTCCACTTT. Its protein is CATSRDNRVNSPLHF.

This clonotype has a handful of counts. In nucleotides, the CDR3 is TGTGCCAGCAGTTTGACAGGGGAATTGCGGGGCTACACCTTC. Its protein is CASSLTGELRGYTF. The chain joins TRBV28 to TRBJ1-2, with TRBD1 identical over 8 bases. The CDR3 has 14 amino acids. With V trimmed by 3 bases and J by 8 bases, 8 bases remained unmatched. The germline CDR1 and CDR2 sequences are MDHEN and SYDVKM.

This clonotype was observed once. V and J are TRBV10-3 and TRBJ2-3; D remains unclear. CDR3 length equals 13 residues. The V and J ends lost 7 bases and 0 bases respectively, with 8 bases between them. From germline, CDR1 is ENHRY and CDR2 SYGVKD. As DNA, the CDR3 is TGTGCCATCAATTGGGAAAGCACAGATACGCAGTATTTT. As protein: CAINWESTDTQYF.

V usage is TRBV7-9 and J usage is TRBJ1-3; D is perhaps TRBD1 (5 bases). The CDR3 totals 14 residues. The germline gives CDR1 SEHNR, CDR2 FQNEAQ (reference sequence). The V end lost 5 bases, the J end lost 3 bases, and 11 bases lay between the germline ends. For the CDR3, the DNA is TGTGCCAGCAGCCCGTCGACAGTTGGAAACACCATATATTTT. It specifies CASSPSTVGNTIYF. The full variable domain, its missing parts supplied by reference TRBV7-9 and TRBJ1-3, is DTGVSQNPRHKITKRGQNVTFRCDPISEHNRLYWYRQTLGQGPEFLTYFQNEAQLEKSRLLSDRFSAERPKGSFSTLEIQRTEQGDSAMYLCASSPSTVGNTIYFGEGSWLTVV.

As for this clonotype: An end of the junction does not agree with germline; a read error may underlie this. The genes are TRBV7-8 and TRBJ2-7, with D uncertain. The CDR3 extends over 14 amino acids. Germline lookup yields CDR1 SGHVS and CDR2 FQNEAQ. CDR3 loop: CASSLVGSRYDQYF. The CDR3 nucleotides read TGTGCCAGCAGCTTAGTTGGTAGCCGGTACGATCAGTACTTC.

The chain carries TRBV13 and TRBJ1-1; TRBD1 is a possible D gene (6 bases). Germline V gives CDR1 PRHDT, CDR2 FYEKMQ (reference sequence). The CDR3 covers 15 residues. The V end was cut by 5 bases, the J end by 3 bases, with 16 bases between. The CDR3 DNA is TGTGCCAGCAGCCGCGTCGGGGGCTGGGACACTGAAGCTTTCTTT. Its protein product is CASSRVGGWDTEAFF.

This clonotype was observed at least ten times. This chain joins TRBV9 and TRBJ2-1; D may match TRBD1 or TRBD2 (6 bases each). V was shortened by 4 bases and J by 6 bases, with 17 bases between the two germline ends. The CDR3 loop spans 15 amino acids. The germline gives CDR1 SGDLS, CDR2 YYNGEE. CDR3 amino acids: CASSLRGASGNEQFF. The CDR3 DNA reads as TGTGCCAGCAGCCTAAGGGGGGCCTCCGGCAATGAGCAGTTCTTC.

On this clonotype: A much larger clone differs from this one at a single base, so this may be a read error. V and J are TRBV7-2 and TRBJ2-1; D ambiguous. CDR3 length equals 13 residues. CDR1 is SGHTA and CDR2 is FQGNSA in the germline V gene. In nucleotides, the CDR3 is TGTGACAGCAGCATCCTTAGGTGGGGTGAGCAGTTCTTC. Protein product: CDSSILRWGEQFF.

V is TRBV6-5 and J is TRBJ2-7; 9 nucleotides line up with TRBD1. The CDR3 covers 17 residues. CDR1 is MNHEY, CDR2 SVGAGI, per germline. V shed 1 base, J shed 0 bases, and the junction held 7 bases outside the gene matches. For the CDR3, the DNA is TGTGCCAGCAGTTACTTAGGACAGGGGTCCCCCTCCTACGAGCAGTACTTC. The encoded protein is CASSYLGQGSPSYEQYF.